What follows are 14 T cell receptor beta chains derived from one specimen sequenced in a study of cytomegalovirus exposure and HLA in healthy donors. The PCR used 60 Vbeta and 13 Jbeta primers. Some clones are missing from TCRdb's copy, which holds only in-frame ones; the method was immunoSEQ multiplex PCR. This repertoire shows about 150,000 clones, 60% to 80% found once; its top ten account for roughly 13%. Input material: PBMCs. The receptors come from a man aged 30 to 45 in good health and CMV-seropositive.

The J gene is TRBJ1-2, the V gene TRBV18; no reliable D call. Germline-derived CDR1 and CDR2 are KGHSH and LQKENI. V was trimmed by 1 base and J by 2 bases, leaving 11 bases between them. CDR3 length: 15 amino acids. DNA for the CDR3: TGTGCCAGCTCACCACAGCACAGCCCCAACTATGGCTACACCTTC. It is translated as CASSPQHSPNYGYTF.

The chain has TRBV25-1 and TRBJ2-5; 9 bases agree with TRBD1. The J call is in doubt because the DNA end fits TRBJ2-7 better. Germline CDR1 and CDR2: MGHDK and SYGVNS. The CDR3 is 16 amino acids. As DNA, the CDR3 is TGTGCCAGCAGTGGGTCCGGGACAGGGAACGGGTTCGAGCAGTACTTC. It yields the protein CASSGSGTGNGFEQYF.

The chain uses TRBV7-9 and TRBJ2-3, with TRBD2 identical over 7 bases. The germline V gene has CDR1 SEHNR and CDR2 FQNEAQ (reference sequence). CDR3 size: 13 residues. Losses at the gene ends were 5 bases for V and 11 bases for J; bases not matched to a gene: 10. CDR3 sequence reads: CASSRGRERGQYF. The DNA for the CDR3 is TGTGCCAGCAGCCGAGGGAGGGAGCGTGGGCAGTATTTT. Full variable domain (missing parts from reference TRBV7-9 and TRBJ2-3): DTGVSQNPRHKITKRGQNVTFRCDPISEHNRLYWYRQTLGQGPEFLTYFQNEAQLEKSRLLSDRFSAERPKGSFSTLEIQRTEQGDSAMYLCASSRGRERGQYFGPGTRLTVL.

The chain couples TRBV28 to TRBJ2-7; possible D gene TRBD1, 5 bases. This CDR3 is 14 amino acids long. V lost 3 bases, J lost 2 bases, and 11 bases lay in between. Germline CDR1 reads MDHEN; CDR2 reads SYDVKM. This chain's CDR3 is CASSFPGQAYEQYF. The CDR3 coding sequence is TGTGCCAGCAGTTTCCCTGGACAAGCCTACGAGCAGTACTTC.

The gene calls are TRBV28 and TRBJ1-2, with D perhaps matching TRBD1 (6 bases). From germline, CDR1 is MDHEN and CDR2 SYDVKM. V lost 7 bases, J lost 5 bases, and 17 bases lay in between. The CDR3 sequence is 14 residues long. This CDR3 is CASIRELGHYGYTF. CDR3 sequence (DNA): TGTGCCAGCATAAGGGAATTGGGACATTATGGCTACACCTTC.

The sample holds one count of this clone. The gene calls are TRBV5-6 and TRBJ2-1; 10 bases are shared with TRBD1. Trimming at V came to 0 bases and at J to 3 bases, leaving 6 bases not matched to a gene. CDR3 size: 17 residues. Germline lookup yields CDR1 SGHDT and CDR2 YYEEEE. CDR3 sequence (DNA): TGTGCCAGCAGCTTGGCGGGAGGACAGGGGGACTACAATGAGCAGTTCTTC. Its protein is CASSLAGGQGDYNEQFF.

This rearrangement joins TRBV6-6 to TRBJ2-7; 9 bases match TRBD1. The CDR3 has 15 amino acids. Trimming removed 7 bases from V and 4 bases from J; junction bases left unmatched: 11. Germline V gives CDR1 MNHNY, CDR2 SVGAGI (reference sequence). The CDR3 coding sequence is TGTGCCAGCACCCCAAACAGGGGGCCATCGTACGAGCAGTACTTC. Translation: CASTPNRGPSYEQYF.

The chain links TRBV18 to TRBJ2-1; TRBD2 agrees at 11 bases. Trimming cost V 2 bases and J 7 bases; bases outside gene matches: 7. Looked up from germline, CDR1 is KGHSH and CDR2 is LQKENI. The length of the CDR3 is 16 residues. In DNA, the CDR3 is TGTGCCAGCTCACCAAAAGACTCTAGCGGGAGGAATGAGCAGTTCTTC. Its protein product is CASSPKDSSGRNEQFF.

This sequence joins TRBV28 and TRBJ2-3, with TRBD2 as a possible D gene (6 bases). CDR1 and CDR2 (germline): MDHEN, SYDVKM. V was clipped by 7 bases and J by 0 bases, with 11 bases between them. The CDR3 length is 14 residues. The CDR3 DNA reads as TGTGCCAGCACCACTGGGACTAGCACAGATACGCAGTATTTT. It yields the protein CASTTGTSTDTQYF. Full variable domain (remainder filled in from reference TRBV28 and TRBJ2-3): DVKVTQSSRYLVKRTGEKVFLECVQDMDHENMFWYRQDPGLGLRLIYFSYDVKMKEKGDIPEGYSVSREKKERFSLILESASTNQTSMYLCASTTGTSTDTQYFGPGTRLTVL.

The chain is built from TRBV4-2 and TRBJ2-7; 9 bases agree with TRBD1. CDR1 is LGHNA and CDR2 is YNFKEQ in the germline V gene. V shed 4 bases, J shed 3 bases, and the junction held 4 bases outside the gene matches. This CDR3 has 14 residues. In DNA form, the CDR3 reads TGTGCCAGCAGCCGGGGGACAGGGAACTACGAGCAGTACTTC. Amino acids: CASSRGTGNYEQYF.

V is TRBV29-1 and J is TRBJ2-7, with 7 bases matching TRBD2. Germline V CDR1 and CDR2: SQVTM, ANQGSEA. This CDR3 is built from 13 residues. The ends lost 6 bases at V and 4 bases at J; junction bases unmatched: 9. CDR3 loop: CSVAGTTLYEQYF. CDR3 DNA sequence: TGCAGCGTCGCCGGGACTACTCTTTACGAGCAGTACTTC.

Worth noting for this clone: A read error is likely, as this CDR3 ends without the conserved phenylalanine or tryptophan. The chain uses TRBV2 and TRBJ1-2; 7 nucleotides agree with TRBD1. CDR3 length: 14 amino acids. Germline V gives CDR1 SNHLY, CDR2 FYNNEI. With 4 bases clipped from V and 2 bases from J, the junction kept 4 bases outside the gene matches. In nucleotides, the CDR3 is TGTGCCAGCAGTGGGGACAGCCTGAACTATGGCTACACCCTC. This codes for CASSGDSLNYGYTL.

V usage is TRBV28 and J usage is TRBJ2-5; TRBD1 aligns across 7 bases. The length of the CDR3 is 13 residues. With 6 bases clipped from V and 5 bases from J, the junction kept 6 bases outside the gene matches. The germline V gene encodes CDR1 MDHEN and CDR2 SYDVKM. CDR3 sequence: CASRQGRWETQYF. The CDR3 DNA reads TGTGCCAGCAGACAGGGGCGGTGGGAGACCCAGTACTTC.

The chain carries TRBV6-1 and TRBJ2-3; 9 bases align to TRBD1. In germline, CDR1 is MNHNS, CDR2 SASEGT. The V gene end was trimmed by 6 bases and the J gene end by 3 bases; junction bases not matched to a gene: 4. This CDR3 is built from 14 residues. The CDR3 DNA is TGTGCCAGCAGCGGACAGGGGAGGACAGATACGCAGTATTTT. It is translated as CASSGQGRTDTQYF.